This T cell receptor (beta chain) was documented in a study of T cell responses to AZD1222 COVID-19 vaccine. About the study: Second doses were pooled across both intervals (about 4 or about 12 weeks). General observations from the study: The donors showed a predominance of white British ancestry and of females, with possible underestimation of clonal diversity. Repertoires were sampled only after the peak T cell response. Seropositivity was recorded at baseline in only 6 or 7 AZD1222 recipients.

As regards this clone: Its antigen is unidentified.

The method was immunoSEQ multiplex PCR; TCRdb's version includes in-frame clones alone and lacks a portion of them. Of 100,000 to 150,000 clones listed, less than 90% are singletons. The receptor comes from an adult in good health. Sequencing used peripheral blood, obtained on day 0 of AZD1222 vaccination.

The CDR3 loop is CASSSTGAYNSPLHF. The CDR3 nucleotides read TGCGCCAGCAGCTCGACAGGGGCCTATAATTCACCCCTCCACTTT. This chain links TRBV5-1 with TRBJ1-6; 8 bases are shared with TRBD1. Looked up from germline, CDR1 is SGHRS and CDR2 is YFSETQ. CDR3 length: 15 amino acids. The V gene end was trimmed by 3 bases and the J gene end by 2 bases; junction bases not matched to a gene: 1.